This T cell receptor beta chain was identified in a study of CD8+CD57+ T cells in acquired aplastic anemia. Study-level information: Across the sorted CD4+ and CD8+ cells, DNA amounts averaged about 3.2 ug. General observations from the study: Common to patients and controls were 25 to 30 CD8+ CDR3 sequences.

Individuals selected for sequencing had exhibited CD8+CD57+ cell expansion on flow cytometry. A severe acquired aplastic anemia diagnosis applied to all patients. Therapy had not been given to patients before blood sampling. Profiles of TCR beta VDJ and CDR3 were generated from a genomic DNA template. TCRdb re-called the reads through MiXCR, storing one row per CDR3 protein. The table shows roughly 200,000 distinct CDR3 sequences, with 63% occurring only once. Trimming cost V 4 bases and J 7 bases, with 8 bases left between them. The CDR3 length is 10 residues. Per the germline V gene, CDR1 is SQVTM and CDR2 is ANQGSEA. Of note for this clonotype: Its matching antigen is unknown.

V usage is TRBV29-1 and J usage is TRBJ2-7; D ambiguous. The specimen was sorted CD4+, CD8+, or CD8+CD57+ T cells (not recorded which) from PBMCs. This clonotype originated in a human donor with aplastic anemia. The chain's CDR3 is CSVGLREQYF. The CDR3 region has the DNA TGCAGCGTTGGACTGCGGGAGCAGTACTTC.